A selection of T cell receptor beta chains follows, all from one sample in a study of blood T cell repertoires in COVID-19. Sequencing used immunoSEQ multiplex PCR; TCRdb keeps in-frame clones, though not all of them. The sample holds roughly 240,000 clones, about 86% seen once. The specimen was peripheral blood. These receptors were taken from a woman aged 25 to 39 who had recovered from COVID-19. CDR3s include the opening cysteine and the closing phenylalanine or tryptophan. A D gene is named only where the DNA matches it firmly. A row's size may be missing; if present it is once, few, many or a size class.

d_call j_call clone_size v_call cdr3_nt cdr3_aa
NA TRBJ2-5 once TRBV5-4 TGTGCCAGCAGCTTGGTCGGAGGCCAGGACCAGTACTTC CASSLVGGQDQYF
TRBD1 TRBJ2-5 NA TRBV6-1 TGTGCCAGCAGTGAAGGGTTAGGGGGCGGGGAGACCCAGTACTTC CASSEGLGGGETQYF
NA TRBJ1-5 few TRBV18 TGTGCCAGCTCACCAACGGACGGACTTAGCAATCAGCCCCAGCATTTT CASSPTDGLSNQPQHF
NA TRBJ1-1 NA TRBV30 TGTGCCTGGGCCATGAACACTGAAGCTTTCTTT CAWAMNTEAFF
NA TRBJ1-1 NA TRBV6-5 TGTGCCGCCTGCCAGGGAGGAAACACTGAAGCTTTCTTT CAACQGGNTEAFF
TRBD2 TRBJ2-1 NA TRBV7-3 TGTGCCAGCAGCCCCAATGGCGGGGGAGCCTACAATGAGCAGTTCTTC CASSPNGGGAYNEQFF
TRBD2 TRBJ2-5 NA TRBV7-2 TGTGCCAGCAGCTTAGAACAGCGGGGGGGCCAGGAGACCCAGTACTTC CASSLEQRGGQETQYF
NA TRBJ2-7 NA TRBV4-2 TGTGCCAGCAGCCAAGGGGCGGGTCCGGACGAGCAGTACTTC CASSQGAGPDEQYF
NA TRBJ2-5 once TRBV9 TGTGCCAGCAGCGTAGACCCCGCCTATCAGGAAGAGACCCAGTACTTC CASSVDPAYQEETQYF
NA TRBJ1-2 NA TRBV13 TGTGCCAGCAGCTTACGTTCGCAGGGATTGGACTATGGCTACACCTTC CASSLRSQGLDYGYTF
NA TRBJ2-3 once TRBV4-3 TGCGCCAGCAGCCAAGATACGGTATCTAGCACAGATACGCAGTATTTT CASSQDTVSSTDTQYF
NA TRBJ1-2 NA TRBV5-1 TGCGCCAGCAGCTTGGCCGCGGTTGACTATGGCTACACCTTC CASSLAAVDYGYTF
NA TRBJ1-2 NA TRBV2 TGTGCCAGCAGCCAAAGAGATGATAACTATGGCTACACCTTC CASSQRDDNYGYTF
TRBD1 TRBJ1-2 once TRBV3-1/TRBV3-2 TGTGCCAGCAGCCAAGGGACAGGGGGCGGCTATGGCTACACCTTC CASSQGTGGGYGYTF
NA TRBJ1-4 NA TRBV5-1 TGCGCCAGCAGCTCTTCCGGGACCCCCTCGGGGGTGGGTGAAAAACTGTTTTTT CASSSSGTPSGVGEKLFF
TRBD2 TRBJ2-7 NA TRBV3-1/TRBV3-2 TGTGCCAGCAGCCAACTTGGAACTAGCGGGTCCTACGAGCAGTACTTC CASSQLGTSGSYEQYF
TRBD2 TRBJ2-1 NA TRBV2 TGTGCCAGCACCTACGACACTAGCGGGGTGGCGAGGGAGCAGTTCTTC CASTYDTSGVAREQFF
NA TRBJ2-1 NA TRBV27 TGTGCCAGCAATTTAATAGCTATTGCTCCCTACAATGAGCAGTTCTTC CASNLIAIAPYNEQFF
NA TRBJ1-5 NA TRBV5-6 TGTGCCAGCAGCTTGAGGACTTCCTCACATCAGCCCCAGCATTTT CASSLRTSSHQPQHF
TRBD2 TRBJ2-1 NA TRBV6-5 TGTGCCAGCAGTTACAGAGGACTAGCGTTAAATGAGCAGTTCTTC CASSYRGLALNEQFF
TRBD2 TRBJ2-7 NA TRBV3-1/TRBV3-2 TGTGCCAGCAGCCCGACCGGGACTAGTAGATGGCAGTACTTC CASSPTGTSRWQYF
TRBD1 TRBJ1-6 NA TRBV24-1 TGTGCCACCAGTGACCGGACAGGGAGTTCACCCCTCCACTTT CATSDRTGSSPLHF
NA TRBJ2-3 NA TRBV7-9 TGTGCCAGCAGCCCCACGCCACTCTATAGCACAGATACGCAGTATTTT CASSPTPLYSTDTQYF
NA TRBJ1-1 NA TRBV19 TGTGCCAGTAGTAGATCGGGCAGGGGAGGGTCCATGAACACTGAAGCTTTCTTT CASSRSGRGGSMNTEAFF
TRBD1 TRBJ1-3 NA TRBV19 TGTGCCACCTCAGGGGCGACGACAGGGTGGAATGGAAACACCATATATTTT CATSGATTGWNGNTIYF
TRBD2 TRBJ2-3 NA TRBV4-1 TGCGCCAGCAGCCAACACATAGCGGGGGCCGCAGATACGCAGTATTTT CASSQHIAGAADTQYF
TRBD1 TRBJ1-4 NA TRBV5-4 TGTGCCAGCAGCCTCGGAAGACAGGGAGTAGACGAAAAACTGTTTTTT CASSLGRQGVDEKLFF
TRBD1 TRBJ1-3 NA TRBV4-1 TGCGCCAGCAGCTCCCCTACAGGGGCTGGAAACACCATATATTTT CASSSPTGAGNTIYF
NA TRBJ1-1 NA TRBV4-2 TGTGCCAGCAGCCCCCGAATTAGCCTGAACACTGAAGCTTTCTTT CASSPRISLNTEAFF
TRBD2 TRBJ2-5 NA TRBV23-1 TGCGCCAGCACCGTAACCCCCACTAGCGGGGAAAACCAAGAGACCCAGTACTTC CASTVTPTSGENQETQYF
NA TRBJ1-2 NA TRBV6-5 TGTGCCAGCAGTTACTCGGAGGCTAACTATGGCTACACCTTC CASSYSEANYGYTF
NA TRBJ2-1 NA TRBV19 TGTGCCAGTAGTGCCGCAGGGGGGAATGAGCAGTTCTTC CASSAAGGNEQFF
NA TRBJ2-4 NA TRBV24-1 TGTGCCAGTAGAGGGCGGCGAAACATTCAGTACTTC CASRGRRNIQYF
NA TRBJ1-1 NA TRBV5-1 TGCGCCAGCAGCTCCACAGGATTGAACACTGAAGCTTTCTTT CASSSTGLNTEAFF
TRBD2 TRBJ2-3 NA TRBV20-1 TGCAGTGCTAGTAAGCTAGCGGGGGACTGGGATACGCAGTATTTT CSASKLAGDWDTQYF
NA TRBJ2-7 NA TRBV5-1 TGCGCCAGCAGATCGGGCTCCTACGAGCAGTACTTC CASRSGSYEQYF
TRBD1 TRBJ2-5 NA TRBV4-1 TGCGCCAGCAGCCAAGTCCCGGACAGGAATCAAGAGACCCAGTACTTC CASSQVPDRNQETQYF
NA TRBJ2-7 NA TRBV7-2 TGTGCCAGCAGCTTAGTAGTCACAGCCGAGCAGTACTTC CASSLVVTAEQYF
NA TRBJ1-3 NA TRBV25-1 TGTGCCAGCAGTGAAATCGGGATAAGCTACTCTGGAAACACCATATATTTT CASSEIGISYSGNTIYF
NA TRBJ1-5 NA TRBV2 TGTGCCAGCACACGCGGAGGCAATCAGCCCCAGCATTTT CASTRGGNQPQHF
TRBD1 TRBJ1-1 once TRBV19 TGTGCCAGTAGTAGCCCAACAGGGGGGACGAACACTGAAGCTTTCTTT CASSSPTGGTNTEAFF
TRBD1 TRBJ2-7 NA TRBV30 TGTGCCTGGGACCAACAGGGGGTACCCTACGAGCAGTACTTC CAWDQQGVPYEQYF
NA TRBJ2-3 once TRBV6-2/TRBV6-3 TGTGCCAGCAGTTACGGGGGCGTGGCAGATACGCAGTATTTT CASSYGGVADTQYF
NA TRBJ2-1 NA TRBV2 TGTGCCAGCAGTGTAGGGACGGGGGAGTTCTTC CASSVGTGEFF
NA TRBJ1-1 NA TRBV7-9 TGTGCCAGCAGCTTAAGGGGGGGCATTGAAGCTTTCTTT CASSLRGGIEAFF